This is a list of T cell receptor beta chains from one sample in a study of sequential checkpoint blockade in melanoma. Assay used: immunoSEQ multiplex PCR; TCRdb lists only in-frame clones, some missing. This table has 13,000 or so clones, roughly 82% appearing once. Sequenced here: CD8+ T cells sorted from blood (inferred from file names), sampled from a patient given nivolumab and ipilimumab in sequence. Receptor source: a human donor with melanoma. Each CDR3 is given with its conserved first and last residue.

V	CDR3
TRBV21-1	CASTEGQVHYYGYTF
TRBV7-3	CASSFRRKGRVPTGYTQYF
TRBV14	CASSQDYGGDTQYF
TRBV27	CASSFGGQGLPAYEQYF
TRBV6-6	CASRRDREGGNTIYF
TRBV6-1	CASSEVDSSYEQYF
TRBV9	CASSVDGGKLETQYF
TRBV11-2	CASSSGGGQGTPEAFF
TRBV27	CATKWSSYNSPLHF
TRBV7-6	CASSQTDRANTEAFF
TRBV6-1	CASSERGRDRGMNTEAFF
TRBV27	CASSRRIRNTEAFF
TRBV13	CASSGRSGWGEPETDYGYTF
TRBV9	CASGGTQQYF
TRBV5-1	CASSLLGAPGTDTQYF
TRBV5-1	CASRGPTEAFF
TRBV2	CARGTGPYEQYF
TRBV9	CASSGGGLAGSYEQYF
TRBV9	CASSGGGGLTDTQYF
TRBV7-2	CASSSLATSGYEQYF
TRBV25-1	CASSERPGTGSTDTQYF
TRBV19	CASSKGGGAYEQYF
TRBV10-3	CAINDRGGTGELFF
TRBV6-5	CASSYSSNAGYEQYF
TRBV27	CASKYSSYNSPLHF
TRBV27	CASSLSRRTGELFF
TRBV2	CASSFTSTYEQYF